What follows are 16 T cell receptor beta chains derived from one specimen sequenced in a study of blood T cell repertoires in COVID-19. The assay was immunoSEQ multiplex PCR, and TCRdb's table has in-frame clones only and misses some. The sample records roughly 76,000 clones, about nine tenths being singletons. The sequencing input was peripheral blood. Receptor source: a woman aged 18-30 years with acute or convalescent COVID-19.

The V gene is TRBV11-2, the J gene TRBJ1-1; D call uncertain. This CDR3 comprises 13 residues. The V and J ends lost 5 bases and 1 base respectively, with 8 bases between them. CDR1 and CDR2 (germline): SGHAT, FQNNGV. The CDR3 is CASSVQTNTEAFF. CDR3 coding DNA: TGTGCCAGCAGCGTACAGACGAACACTGAAGCTTTCTTT.

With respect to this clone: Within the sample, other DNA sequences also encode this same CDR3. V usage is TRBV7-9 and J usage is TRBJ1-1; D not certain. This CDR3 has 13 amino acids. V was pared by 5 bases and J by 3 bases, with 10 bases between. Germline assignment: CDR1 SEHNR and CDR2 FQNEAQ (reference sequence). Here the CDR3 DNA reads TGTGCCAGCAGCCCCCCCGGGGACACTGAAGCTTTCTTT. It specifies CASSPPGDTEAFF.

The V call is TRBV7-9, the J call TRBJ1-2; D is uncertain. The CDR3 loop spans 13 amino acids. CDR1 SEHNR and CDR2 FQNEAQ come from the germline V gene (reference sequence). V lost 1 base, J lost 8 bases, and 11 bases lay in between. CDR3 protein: CASSLEIGVGYTF. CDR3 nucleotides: TGTGCCAGCAGCTTAGAGATCGGAGTGGGCTACACCTTC.

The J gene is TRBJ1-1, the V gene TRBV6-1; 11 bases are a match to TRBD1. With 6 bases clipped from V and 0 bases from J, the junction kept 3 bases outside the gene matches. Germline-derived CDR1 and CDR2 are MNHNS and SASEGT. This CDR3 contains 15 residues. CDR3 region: CASRGTGGLNTEAFF. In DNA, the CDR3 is TGTGCCAGCAGAGGGACAGGGGGATTGAACACTGAAGCTTTCTTT.

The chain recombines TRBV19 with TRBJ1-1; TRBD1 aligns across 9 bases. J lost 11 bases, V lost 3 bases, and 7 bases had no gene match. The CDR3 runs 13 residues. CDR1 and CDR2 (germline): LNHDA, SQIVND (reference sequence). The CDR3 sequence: CASSIRDRDVAFF. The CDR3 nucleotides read TGTGCCAGTAGTATCAGGGACAGGGATGTGGCTTTCTTT.

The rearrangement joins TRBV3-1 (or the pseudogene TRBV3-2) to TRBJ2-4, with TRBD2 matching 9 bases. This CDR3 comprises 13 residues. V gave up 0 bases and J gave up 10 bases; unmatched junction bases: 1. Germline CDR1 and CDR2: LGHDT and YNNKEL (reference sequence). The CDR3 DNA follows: TGTGCCAGCAGCCAAGACCTAGCGGGGATTCAGTACTTC. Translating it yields CASSQDLAGIQYF.

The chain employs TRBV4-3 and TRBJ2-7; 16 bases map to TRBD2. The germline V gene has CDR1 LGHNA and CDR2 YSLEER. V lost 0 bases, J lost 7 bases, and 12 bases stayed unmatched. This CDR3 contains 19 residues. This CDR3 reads CASSQDPPGLAGGPHEQYF. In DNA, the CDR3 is TGCGCCAGCAGCCAAGACCCCCCGGGACTAGCGGGAGGGCCGCATGAGCAGTACTTC.

CDR3 protein: CASSEGQTGELFF. CDR3 nucleotides: TGTGCCAGCAGCGAAGGACAGACCGGGGAGCTGTTTTTT. The chain combines TRBV13 with TRBJ2-2, with D possibly being TRBD1 (6 bases). The V gene lost 5 bases and the J gene lost 5 bases, with 9 bases spanning the gap. CDR1 is PRHDT and CDR2 is FYEKMQ in the germline V gene (reference sequence). This CDR3 is 13 amino acids long.

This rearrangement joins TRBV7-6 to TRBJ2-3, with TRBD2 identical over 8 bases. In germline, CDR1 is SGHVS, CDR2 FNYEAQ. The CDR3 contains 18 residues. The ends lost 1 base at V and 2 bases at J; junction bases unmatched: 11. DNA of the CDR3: TGTGCCAGCAGCTTAGAGACTAGCGTCACTAAACCCACAGATACGCAGTATTTT. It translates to CASSLETSVTKPTDTQYF.

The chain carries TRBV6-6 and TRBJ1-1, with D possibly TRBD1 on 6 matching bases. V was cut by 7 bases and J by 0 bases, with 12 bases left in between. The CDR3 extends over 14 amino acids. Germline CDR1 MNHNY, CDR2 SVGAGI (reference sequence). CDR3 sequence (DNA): TGTGCCAGCAACCTACAGGGTCTGAACACTGAAGCTTTCTTT. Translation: CASNLQGLNTEAFF.

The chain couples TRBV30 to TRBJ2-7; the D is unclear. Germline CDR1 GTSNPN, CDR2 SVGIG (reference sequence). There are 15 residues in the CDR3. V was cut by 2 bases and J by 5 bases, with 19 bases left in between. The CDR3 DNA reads TGTGCCTGGAGTCGCACCGAGCTGAGAAACCACGAGCAGTACTTC. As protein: CAWSRTELRNHEQYF. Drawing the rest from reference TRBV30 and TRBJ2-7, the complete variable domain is SQTIHQWPATLVQPVGSPLSLECTVEGTSNPNLYWYRQAAGRGLQLLFYSVGIGQISSEVPQNLSASRPQDRQFILSSKKLLLSDSGFYLCAWSRTELRNHEQYFGPGTRLTVT.

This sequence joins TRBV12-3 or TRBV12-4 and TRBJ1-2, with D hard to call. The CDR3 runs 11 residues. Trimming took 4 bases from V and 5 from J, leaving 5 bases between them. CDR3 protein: CASSSGYGYTF. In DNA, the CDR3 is TGTGCCAGCAGTTCCGGTTATGGCTACACCTTC.

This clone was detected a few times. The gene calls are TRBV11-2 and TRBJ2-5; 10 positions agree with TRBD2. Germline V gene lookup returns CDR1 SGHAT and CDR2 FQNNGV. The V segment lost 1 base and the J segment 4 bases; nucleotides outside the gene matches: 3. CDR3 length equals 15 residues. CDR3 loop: CASSLGLAGVETQYF. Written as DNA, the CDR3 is TGTGCCAGCAGCTTAGGTCTAGCGGGGGTAGAGACCCAGTACTTC.

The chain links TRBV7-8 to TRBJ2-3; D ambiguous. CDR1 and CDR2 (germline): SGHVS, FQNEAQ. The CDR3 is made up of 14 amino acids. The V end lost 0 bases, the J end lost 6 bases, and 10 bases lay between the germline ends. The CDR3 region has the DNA TGTGCCAGCAGCTTAGCCAGGATTCCGGATACGCAGTATTTT. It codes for CASSLARIPDTQYF.

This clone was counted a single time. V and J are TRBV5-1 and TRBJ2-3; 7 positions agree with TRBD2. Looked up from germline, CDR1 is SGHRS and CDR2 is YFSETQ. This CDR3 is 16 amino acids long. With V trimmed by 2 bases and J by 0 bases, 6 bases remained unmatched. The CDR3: CASSLLTSSSTDTQYF. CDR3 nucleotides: TGCGCCAGCAGCTTACTGACTAGCTCCAGCACAGATACGCAGTATTTT.

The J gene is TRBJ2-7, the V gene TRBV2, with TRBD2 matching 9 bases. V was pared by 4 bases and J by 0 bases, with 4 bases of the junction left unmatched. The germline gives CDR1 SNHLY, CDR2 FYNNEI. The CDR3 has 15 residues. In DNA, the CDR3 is TGTGCCAGCAGTGGGCGACTAGCGGTCTCCTACGAGCAGTACTTC. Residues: CASSGRLAVSYEQYF. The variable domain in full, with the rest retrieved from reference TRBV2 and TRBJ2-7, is EPEVTQTPSHQVTQMGQEVILRCVPISNHLYFYWYRQILGQKVEFLVSFYNNEISEKSEIFDDQFSVERPDGSNFTLKIRSTKLEDSAMYFCASSGRLAVSYEQYFGPGTRLTVT.